This TCR beta chain was sequenced for a study of shared clonotypes between healthy human individuals. CDR1 is GTSNPN, CDR2 SVGIG, per germline (reference sequence). This CDR3 contains 12 residues. V was cut by 2 bases and J by 8 bases, with 12 bases left in between. Method: immunoSEQ multiplex PCR; TCRdb's copy keeps in-frame clones and lacks some. The sample holds about 2 million clones, about 95% seen once. This clone was recorded once. Naive CD8 cells were CD45RO-negative, positively selected for CCR7, excluding terminally differentiated effector memory CD45RA+ cells. The V call is TRBV30, the J call TRBJ1-1; D is possibly TRBD1 (5 bases). This clonotype was sampled from a man younger than 35 in good health. The sequenced sample consisted of naive CD8+ T cells sorted from blood. CDR3 protein: CAWSSGGREAFF. DNA of the CDR3: TGTGCCTGGAGTTCGGGGGGTCGCGAAGCTTTCTTT.